The clone carrying this TCR beta chain was found a few times. One end of the junction does not line up with germline, which may come from a read error. Germline assignment: CDR1 SGHTA and CDR2 FQGTGA. This CDR3 contains 12 residues. The record originates from a study of blood T cell repertoires in COVID-19. Overall study context: PBMCs, B-cell-depleted T cells, or T cells were the source of the cDNA or gDNA that made up the material.

Only in-frame clones appear in the TCRdb table, and some are missing; sequencing was by immunoSEQ multiplex PCR. The table lists hundreds of thousands of clones, roughly 90% of them singletons. The sequence was obtained from a woman in her thirties who had recovered from COVID-19. This chain links TRBV7-3 with TRBJ1-1; 7 bases line up with TRBD1. Sequencing was performed on PBMCs or T cells enriched from blood (not recorded which). In DNA, the CDR3 is TGTGCCAGCAGCGAGTCGACAGGGACGGCTGTCTTT. Its protein product is CASSESTGTAVF.